In this sample, the clone carrying this TCR beta chain turned up a few times. The antigen is not known. Unique molecular identifiers were built into the TCR beta cDNA libraries. Between 1 and 10 million T cells gave rise to about 450,000 cDNA molecules. Each CDR3 protein is one row after TCRdb ran MiXCR on the PCR reads. The table lists around 710,000 distinct CDR3 sequences, about 43% of them singletons. This entry belongs to a study of post-analysis software for immune sequencing data. Study overall: In terms of disease course, relapsing-remitting, secondary progressive and progressive-relapsing multiple sclerosis were included. Whole-study results and caveats: Clustering by F measure revealed strong co-clustering among samples prepared together in one batch. Controls showed significantly higher normalized Chao1 diversity than did multiple sclerosis patients. Elevated frequency relative to controls characterized a handful of TRBV segments in patients, TRBV5-6, TRBV5-1 and TRBV20-1 among them.

CDR1 and CDR2 from the germline V gene are DFQATT and SNEGSKA (reference sequence). V was trimmed by 7 bases and J by 2 bases, leaving 18 bases between them. This CDR3 region has 15 residues. The origin of this receptor is a girl under 18 with multiple sclerosis. This chain uses TRBV20-1 with TRBJ2-4; perhaps TRBD2 as D (6 bases). Specimen: blood. The CDR3 DNA follows: TGCAGTGGGGTCGGGGGATTGGTAACCAAAAACATTCAGTACTTC. It is translated as CSGVGGLVTKNIQYF.